The clone carrying this TCR beta chain was counted only a few times. Its target is unknown. The data are from a study of T cells in localized non-small cell lung cancer. This CDR3 is 12 amino acids long. The V end lost 5 bases, the J end lost 5 bases, and 13 bases lay between the germline ends. Germline V gives CDR1 SQVTM, CDR2 ANQGSEA. Profiling relied on immunoSEQ multiplex PCR, and the TCRdb table lists in-frame clones only, not all of them. Of some 85,000 clones in the sample, around 81% are singletons; the top ten hold around 21%. Study results and limitations: A denser population of T cells in blood accompanied longer overall survival. Uninvolved adjacent lung had higher T cell clonality than tumor and all other tissues. Heterogeneity remains possible, as sequencing covered one tumor region only. The appearance of a median approximately 57 of the top 100 tumor clones was seen in adjacent lung.

The specimen was PBMCs, collected before any cancer treatment. This TCR was sampled from a man aged 40-75 years with stage II squamous cell lung carcinoma. The chain employs TRBV29-1 and TRBJ2-7; D may match TRBD1 or TRBD2 (6 bases each). CDR3 coding DNA: TGCAGCGTTCGGGGGCCAGGCAACGAGCAGTACTTC. This sequence encodes CSVRGPGNEQYF.